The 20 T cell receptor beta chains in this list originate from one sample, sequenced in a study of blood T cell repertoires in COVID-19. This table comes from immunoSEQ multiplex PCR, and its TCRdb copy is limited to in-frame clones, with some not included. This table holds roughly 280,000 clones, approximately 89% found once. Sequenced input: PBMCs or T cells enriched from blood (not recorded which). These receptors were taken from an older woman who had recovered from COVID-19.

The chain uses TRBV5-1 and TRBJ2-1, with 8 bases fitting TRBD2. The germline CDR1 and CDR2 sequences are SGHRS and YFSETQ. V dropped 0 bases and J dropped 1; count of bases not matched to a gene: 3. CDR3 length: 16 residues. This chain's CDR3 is CASSLAPSGSYNEQFF. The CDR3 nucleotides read TGCGCCAGCAGCTTGGCACCTAGCGGGTCCTACAATGAGCAGTTCTTC.

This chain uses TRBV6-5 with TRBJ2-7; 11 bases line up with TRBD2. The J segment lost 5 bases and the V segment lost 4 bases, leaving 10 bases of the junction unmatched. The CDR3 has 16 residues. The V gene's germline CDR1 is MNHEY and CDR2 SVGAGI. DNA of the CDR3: TGTGCCAGCAGTTCCATAGCGGGAGGGCCGATGCACGAGCAGTACTTC. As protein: CASSSIAGGPMHEQYF.

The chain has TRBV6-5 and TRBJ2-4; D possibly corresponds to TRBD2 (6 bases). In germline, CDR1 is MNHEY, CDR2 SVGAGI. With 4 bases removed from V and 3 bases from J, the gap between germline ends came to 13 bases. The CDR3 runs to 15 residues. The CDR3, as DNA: TGTGCCAGCAGTTCCCTACTAGCTAACAAAAACATTCAGTACTTC. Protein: CASSSLLANKNIQYF.

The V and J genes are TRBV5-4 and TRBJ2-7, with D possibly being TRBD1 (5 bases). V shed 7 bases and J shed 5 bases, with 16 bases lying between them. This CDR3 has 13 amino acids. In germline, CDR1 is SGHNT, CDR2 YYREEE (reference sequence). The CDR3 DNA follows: TGTGCCAGCGGGCGAGCAGGGATCAACGAGCAGTACTTC. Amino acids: CASGRAGINEQYF.

The CDR3 region is CASTLRGQGNQPQHF. The CDR3 DNA reads TGTGCCAGCACCCTAAGGGGGCAGGGCAATCAGCCCCAGCATTTT. The V call is TRBV28, the J call TRBJ1-5, with 7 bases matching TRBD1. CDR1 and CDR2 from the germline V gene are MDHEN and SYDVKM. The CDR3 totals 15 residues. With 7 bases clipped from V and 2 bases from J, the junction kept 8 bases outside the gene matches.

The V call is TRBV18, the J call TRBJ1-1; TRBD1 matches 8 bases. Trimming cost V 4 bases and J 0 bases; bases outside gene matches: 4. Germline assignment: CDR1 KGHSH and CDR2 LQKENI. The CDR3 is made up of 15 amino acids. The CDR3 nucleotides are TGTGCCAGCTCACGAACAGGGGGATTGAACACTGAAGCTTTCTTT. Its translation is CASSRTGGLNTEAFF.

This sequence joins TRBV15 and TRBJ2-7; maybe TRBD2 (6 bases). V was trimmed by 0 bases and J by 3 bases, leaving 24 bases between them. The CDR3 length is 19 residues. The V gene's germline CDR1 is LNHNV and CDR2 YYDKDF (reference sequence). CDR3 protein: CATSRDTWGDLGKSYEQYF. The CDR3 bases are TGTGCCACCAGCAGAGATACGTGGGGGGACCTCGGGAAGAGCTACGAGCAGTACTTC.

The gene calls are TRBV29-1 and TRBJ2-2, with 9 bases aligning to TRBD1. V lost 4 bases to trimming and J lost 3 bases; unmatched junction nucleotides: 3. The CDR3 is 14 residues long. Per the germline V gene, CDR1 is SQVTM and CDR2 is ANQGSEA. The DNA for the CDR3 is TGCAGCGTTGTGTGGACAGGGGACACCGGGGAGCTGTTTTTT. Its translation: CSVVWTGDTGELFF.

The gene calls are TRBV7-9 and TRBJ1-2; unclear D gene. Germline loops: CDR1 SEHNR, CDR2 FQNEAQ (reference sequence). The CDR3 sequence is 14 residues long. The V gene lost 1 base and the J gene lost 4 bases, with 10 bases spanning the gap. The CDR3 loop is CASSLGFGSYGYTF. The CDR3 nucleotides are TGTGCCAGCAGCTTAGGTTTTGGCAGCTATGGCTACACCTTC.

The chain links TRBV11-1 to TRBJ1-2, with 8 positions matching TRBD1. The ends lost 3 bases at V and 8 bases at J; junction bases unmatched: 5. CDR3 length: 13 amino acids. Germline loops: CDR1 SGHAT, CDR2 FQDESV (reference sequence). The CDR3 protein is CASSLGQATGYTF. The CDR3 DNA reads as TGTGCCAGCAGCTTGGGACAGGCTACGGGCTACACCTTC.

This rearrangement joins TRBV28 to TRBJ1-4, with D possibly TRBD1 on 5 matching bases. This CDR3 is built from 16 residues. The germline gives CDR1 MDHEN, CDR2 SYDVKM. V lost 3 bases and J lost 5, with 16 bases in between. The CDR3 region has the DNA TGTGCCAGCAGTTTTGTAGGGGCCTTAAACAATGAAAAACTGTTTTTT. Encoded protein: CASSFVGALNNEKLFF.

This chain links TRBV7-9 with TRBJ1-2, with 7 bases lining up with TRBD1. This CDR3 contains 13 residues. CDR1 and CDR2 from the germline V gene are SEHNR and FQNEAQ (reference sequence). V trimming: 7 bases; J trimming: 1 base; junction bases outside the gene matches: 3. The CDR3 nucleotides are TGTGCCAGCACCGACAGGGTTAACTATGGCTACACCTTC. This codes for CASTDRVNYGYTF.

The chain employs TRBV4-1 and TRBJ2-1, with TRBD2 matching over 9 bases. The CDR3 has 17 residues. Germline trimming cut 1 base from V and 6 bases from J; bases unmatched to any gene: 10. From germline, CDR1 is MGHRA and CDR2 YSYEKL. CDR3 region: CASSQVDMGLAGNEQFF. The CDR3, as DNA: TGCGCCAGCAGCCAAGTAGACATGGGACTAGCTGGCAATGAGCAGTTCTTC.

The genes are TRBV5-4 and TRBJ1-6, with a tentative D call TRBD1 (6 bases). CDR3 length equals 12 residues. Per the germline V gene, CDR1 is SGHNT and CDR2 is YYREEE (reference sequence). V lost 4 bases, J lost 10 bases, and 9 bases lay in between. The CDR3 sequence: CASSLDRSPLHF. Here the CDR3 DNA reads TGTGCCAGCAGCCTGGACAGATCACCCCTCCACTTT. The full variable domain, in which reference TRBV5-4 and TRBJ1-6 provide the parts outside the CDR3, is ETGVTQSPTHLIKTRGQQVTLRCSSQSGHNTVSWYQQALGQGPQFIFQYYREEENGRGNFPPRFSGLQFPNYSSELNVNALELDDSALYLCASSLDRSPLHFGNGTRLTVT.

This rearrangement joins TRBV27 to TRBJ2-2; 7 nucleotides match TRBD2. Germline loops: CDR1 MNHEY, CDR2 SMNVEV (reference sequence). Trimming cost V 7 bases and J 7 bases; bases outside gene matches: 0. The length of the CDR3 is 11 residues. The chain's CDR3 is CASKRGGELFF. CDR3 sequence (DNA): TGTGCCAGCAAGCGGGGCGGGGAGCTGTTTTTT.

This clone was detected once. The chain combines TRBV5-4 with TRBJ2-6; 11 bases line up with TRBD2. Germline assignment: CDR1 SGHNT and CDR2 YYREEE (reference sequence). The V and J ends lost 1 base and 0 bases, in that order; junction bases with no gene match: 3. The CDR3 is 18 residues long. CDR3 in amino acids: CASSLSTSGSSGANVLTF. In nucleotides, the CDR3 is TGTGCCAGCAGCTTGTCCACTAGCGGGAGCTCTGGGGCCAACGTCCTGACTTTC. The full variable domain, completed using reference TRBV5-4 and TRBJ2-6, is ETGVTQSPTHLIKTRGQQVTLRCSSQSGHNTVSWYQQALGQGPQFIFQYYREEENGRGNFPPRFSGLQFPNYSSELNVNALELDDSALYLCASSLSTSGSSGANVLTFGAGSRLTVL.

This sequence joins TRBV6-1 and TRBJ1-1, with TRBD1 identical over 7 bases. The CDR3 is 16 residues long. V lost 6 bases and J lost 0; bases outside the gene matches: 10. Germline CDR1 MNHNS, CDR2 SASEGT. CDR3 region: CASSERQGLMNTEAFF. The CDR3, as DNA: TGTGCCAGCAGCGAACGACAGGGTTTGATGAACACTGAAGCTTTCTTT.

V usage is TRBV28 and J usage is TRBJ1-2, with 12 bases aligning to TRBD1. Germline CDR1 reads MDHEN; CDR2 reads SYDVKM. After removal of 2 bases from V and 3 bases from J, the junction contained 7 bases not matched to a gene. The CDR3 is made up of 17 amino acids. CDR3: CASSLGGQGAFDYGYTF. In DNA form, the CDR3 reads TGTGCCAGCAGTTTAGGGGGACAGGGGGCTTTTGACTATGGCTACACCTTC.

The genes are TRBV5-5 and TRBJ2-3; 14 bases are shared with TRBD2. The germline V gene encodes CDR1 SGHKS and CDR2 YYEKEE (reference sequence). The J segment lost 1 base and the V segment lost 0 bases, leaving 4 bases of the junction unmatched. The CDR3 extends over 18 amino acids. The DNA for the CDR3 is TGTGCCAGCAGCTTGGGACTAGCGGGAGGGCGAGGCACAGATACGCAGTATTTT. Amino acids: CASSLGLAGGRGTDTQYF.

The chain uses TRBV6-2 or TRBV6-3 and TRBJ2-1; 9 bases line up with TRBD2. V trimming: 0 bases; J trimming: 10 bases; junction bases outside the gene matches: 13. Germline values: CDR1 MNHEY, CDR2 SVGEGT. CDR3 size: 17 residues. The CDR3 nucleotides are TGTGCCAGCAGTTACTCGAGCCCGGCTAGCGGGATTCAGGAGCAGTTCTTC. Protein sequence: CASSYSSPASGIQEQFF.